Below, 3 T cell receptor beta chains from the same sample are listed, as sequenced in a study of T cell repertoires in aging, cancer and after chemotherapy (dated by TCRdb to the late 2010s). Genomic DNA extracted from peripheral blood, rather than sorted cells or RNA, was used as the source for amplification of TCR beta rearrangements. Instrument on record: Illumina MiSeq. Rearranged TRB sequences spanning V, D and J segments were amplified in a multiplex touch-down PCR with a mixed TRB-A/B primer pool. TCRdb cleaned the public reads at Q25 with fastp, built clones with MiXCR and kept in-frame beta chains. One record per CDR3 amino acid sequence lists the most common genes and DNA. The sample table lists about 7,900 distinct CDR3 sequences, just over 40% of them with a count of one. Approximately 13% of the sample comes from the top ten. The sample taken for sequencing was blood. These receptors all come from a human donor with a solid tumor.

This clonotype has a single count. The rearrangement links TRBV6-5 to TRBJ1-1, with 7 bases fitting TRBD1. V trimming: 5 bases; J trimming: 1 base; junction bases outside the gene matches: 7. This CDR3 is 15 amino acids long. Germline V lookup: CDR1 MNHEY, CDR2 SVGAGI. The CDR3 protein is CASSPNRQGNTEAFF. The CDR3 DNA reads as TGTGCCAGCAGTCCGAATCGACAGGGGAACACTGAAGCTTTCTTT.

This chain connects TRBV12-3 or TRBV12-4 to TRBJ1-2; D gene ambiguous. Trimming stripped 2 bases from V and 5 bases from J, with 9 bases between. This CDR3 spans 13 amino acids. Here the CDR3 reads CASSLSTLYGYTF. The CDR3 DNA reads TGTGCCAGCAGTTTAAGCACTCTATATGGCTACACCTTC.

This clonotype was counted a few times. The gene calls are TRBV30 and TRBJ1-2, with 7 positions matching TRBD1. Germline V lookup: CDR1 GTSNPN, CDR2 SVGIG (reference sequence). The V segment lost 2 bases and the J segment 6 bases; nucleotides outside the gene matches: 9. The CDR3 length is 14 residues. The CDR3 nucleotides are TGTGCCTGGAGTACAGGGGCCTATTCCCATGGCTACACCTTC. Amino acids: CAWSTGAYSHGYTF.